The TCR beta chain described here comes from a study of post-analysis software for immune sequencing data. Study-level points and caveats: Comparison of patients with controls showed about 5 TRBV segments more frequent in patients, TRBV5-6, TRBV5-1 and TRBV20-1 among them. Compared with controls, patients showed significantly lower normalized Chao1 diversity.

TCR beta libraries were prepared from cDNA with unique molecular identifiers. TCRdb re-analysed the PCR reads in MiXCR, keeping a single row per CDR3 protein. The sample has under 200,000 distinct CDR3 sequences, 35% to 40% seen once. Per germline, CDR1 SEHNR and CDR2 FQNEAQ (reference sequence). CDR3 length: 14 residues. Trimming stripped 0 bases from V and 9 bases from J, with 12 bases between. As regards this clonotype: Antigen: not known.

V usage is TRBV7-9 and J usage is TRBJ2-1; possibly TRBD2 for D (5 bases). The origin of this receptor is a girl aged 10-17 years with multiple sclerosis. The sequencing used blood, collected after autologous hematopoietic stem cell transplantation. DNA of the CDR3: TGTGCCAGCAGCTTAGCGGGAGAGGTGGGTGAGCAGTTCTTC. Amino acids: CASSLAGEVGEQFF.